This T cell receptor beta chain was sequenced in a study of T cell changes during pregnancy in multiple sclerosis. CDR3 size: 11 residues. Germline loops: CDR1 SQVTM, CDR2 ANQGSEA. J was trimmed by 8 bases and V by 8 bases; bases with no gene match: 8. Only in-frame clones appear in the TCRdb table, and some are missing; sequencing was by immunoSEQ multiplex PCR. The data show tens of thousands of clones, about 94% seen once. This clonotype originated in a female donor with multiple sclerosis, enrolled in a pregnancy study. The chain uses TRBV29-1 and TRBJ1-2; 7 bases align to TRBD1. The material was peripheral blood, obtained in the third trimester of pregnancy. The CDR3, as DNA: TGCAGCTATGACAGGGCCGCGGGCTACACCTTC. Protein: CSYDRAAGYTF.